The 12 T cell receptor beta chains below come from one sample, sequenced in a study of blood T cell repertoires in COVID-19 (TCRdb year 2020). Libraries were constructed by the immunoSEQ multiplex PCR assay. TCRdb holds this immuneACCESS table with in-frame rearrangements only. Some clones are missing; in checked studies, unresolved V genes explain under half, and the rest has no known cause. Here the sample has 95,000 to 150,000 clones; roughly three quarters occur a single time. Over 6.5% of the sample is taken by the ten largest. The sample consisted of peripheral blood. The source is a human donor in a cohort sampled during active COVID-19.

The chain joins TRBV5-6 to TRBJ2-7, with 12 bases aligning to TRBD2. Per germline, CDR1 SGHDT and CDR2 YYEEEE. The CDR3 sequence is 15 residues long. After removal of 4 bases from V and 1 base from J, the junction contained 3 bases not matched to a gene. As DNA, the CDR3 is TGTGCCAGCAGCCCAGGACTAGCGGGGTCCTACGAGCAGTACTTC. The encoded protein is CASSPGLAGSYEQYF.

V usage is TRBV9 and J usage is TRBJ2-1; 10 bases fit TRBD1. The junction had 3 bases not matched to a gene; V was cut back by 3 bases and J by 3 bases. This CDR3 region has 15 residues. Germline V gives CDR1 SGDLS, CDR2 YYNGEE. As DNA, the CDR3 is TGTGCCAGCAGCGGGAGGACAGGGGGCTACAATGAGCAGTTCTTC. This gives the protein CASSGRTGGYNEQFF. The full variable domain, rest sourced from reference TRBV9 and TRBJ2-1, is DSGVTQTPKHLITATGQRVTLRCSPRSGDLSVYWYQQSLDQGLQFLIQYYNGEERAKGNILERFSAQQFPDLHSELNLSSLELGDSALYFCASSGRTGGYNEQFFGPGTRLTVL.

This clone was counted a few times. The chain uses TRBV6-5 and TRBJ2-7; the D gene is possibly TRBD2 (6 bases). The CDR3 loop spans 13 amino acids. The germline CDR1 and CDR2 sequences are MNHEY and SVGAGI. Trimming took 7 bases from V and 4 from J, leaving 14 bases between them. CDR3 residues: CASNPTRGYEQYF. Here the CDR3 DNA reads TGTGCCAGCAACCCGACTAGAGGGTACGAGCAGTACTTC.

The chain recombines TRBV2 with TRBJ1-4; no definite D call. The V gene lost 6 bases and the J gene lost 8 bases, with 13 bases spanning the gap. Germline V gene lookup returns CDR1 SNHLY and CDR2 FYNNEI. CDR3 length: 13 residues. This chain's CDR3 is CASREEGYEKLFF. CDR3 sequence (DNA): TGTGCCAGCAGAGAGGAAGGATACGAAAAACTGTTTTTT.

This clone was observed a few times. The chain links TRBV6-5 to TRBJ1-2; D ambiguous. Germline V gene lookup returns CDR1 MNHEY and CDR2 SVGAGI. Trimming took off 4 bases at V and 3 bases at J, with 18 bases between the two ends. The CDR3 extends over 16 amino acids. CDR3 sequence: CASSSGLQLQHYGYTF. CDR3 bases: TGTGCCAGCAGTTCCGGCTTACAGCTTCAACACTATGGCTACACCTTC.

The V and J genes are TRBV19 and TRBJ2-6, with D maybe TRBD1 (6 bases). Trimming shortened V by 5 bases and J by 4 bases, and 15 bases separated the two germline ends. The V gene's germline CDR1 is LNHDA and CDR2 SQIVND (reference sequence). CDR3 length equals 16 residues. CDR3 sequence: CASSPPAGAGANVLTF. DNA of the CDR3: TGTGCCAGTAGTCCCCCGGCAGGGGCCGGGGCCAACGTCCTGACTTTC.

This clone was detected only a few times. The chain joins TRBV6-5 to TRBJ2-5; D unclear. Germline CDR1 is MNHEY and CDR2 is SVGAGI. V was pared by 5 bases and J by 1 base, with 11 bases between. CDR3 length: 14 amino acids. In DNA, the CDR3 is TGTGCCAGCAGTCCCCGATCGGTCCAAGAGACCCAGTACTTC. It specifies CASSPRSVQETQYF.

The rearrangement uses TRBV7-9 and TRBJ1-5; D possibly corresponds to TRBD1 (6 bases). CDR1 is SEHNR, CDR2 FQNEAQ, per germline (reference sequence). CDR3 length equals 14 residues. V was pared by 4 bases and J by 4 bases, with 11 bases between. The CDR3 region has the DNA TGTGCCAGCAGCTACGACAGGTTGAATCAGCCCCAGCATTTT. Translated, it gives CASSYDRLNQPQHF.

This chain uses TRBV4-2 with TRBJ2-4; 10 bases are shared with TRBD2. CDR1 is LGHNA, CDR2 YNFKEQ, per germline. The CDR3 contains 18 residues. With V trimmed by 0 bases and J by 7 bases, 12 bases remained unmatched. CDR3 in DNA: TGTGCCAGCAGCCAAGACTTTAGGGCTAGCGGGAGCTACAACATTCAGTACTTC. This sequence encodes CASSQDFRASGSYNIQYF.

The chain uses TRBV28 and TRBJ2-7; 8 nucleotides line up with TRBD2. Trimming took 2 bases from V and 0 from J; bases not matched to a gene: 9. The germline CDR1 and CDR2 sequences are MDHEN and SYDVKM. CDR3 length: 17 residues. In DNA form, the CDR3 reads TGTGCCAGCAGTTTAGCGGTCGAGCGGGAGAGCTCCTACGAGCAGTACTTC. It specifies CASSLAVERESSYEQYF. The variable domain in full, completed from reference TRBV28 and TRBJ2-7, reads DVKVTQSSRYLVKRTGEKVFLECVQDMDHENMFWYRQDPGLGLRLIYFSYDVKMKEKGDIPEGYSVSREKKERFSLILESASTNQTSMYLCASSLAVERESSYEQYFGPGTRLTVT.

V is TRBV6-5 and J is TRBJ1-2; 7 bases are a match to TRBD1. Germline CDR1 MNHEY, CDR2 SVGAGI. The CDR3 covers 13 residues. Trimming took 8 bases from V and 2 from J; bases not matched to a gene: 5. CDR3 in DNA: TGTGCCAGCGGTTCGACAGGGAACTATGGCTACACCTTC. Its translation: CASGSTGNYGYTF.

The genes are TRBV9 and TRBJ1-4; 8 bases match TRBD1. V lost 3 bases and J lost 3; bases outside the gene matches: 7. CDR1 and CDR2 from the germline V gene are SGDLS and YYNGEE. CDR3 length equals 16 residues. For the CDR3, the DNA is TGTGCCAGCAGCGAAGGCCAGGGGGCGCCTAATGAAAAACTGTTTTTT. Translating gives CASSEGQGAPNEKLFF.